This T cell receptor (beta chain) was obtained from a study of cytotoxic CD8 clonotypes in ibrutinib-treated CLL. The wider study: Responses: approximately 25 partial, 2 complete; after median around 64 months, around 15 stayed remitted, some 12 progressed. Findings and limits, study-wide: T-cell clonality at baseline went above that of age-matched healthy donors and rose and fell with circulating CD8+ T-cell counts. Rare overall, public clonotypes shrank or held steady under therapy.

This clone was observed a few times. Its antigen is unknown. Generated by immunoSEQ multiplex PCR, the TCRdb table keeps only in-frame clones and is missing some. The sample has 90,000 to 100,000 clones, around 80% seen once. Deletions cut 1 base from V and 7 bases from J, with 15 bases between. The length of the CDR3 is 16 residues. Germline V gene lookup returns CDR1 SGHRS and CDR2 YFSETQ. The TCR beta libraries used 2 to 2.5 micrograms of genomic DNA that came from cryopreserved PBMCs. This chain links TRBV5-1 with TRBJ1-6, with unresolved D. Sequencing used PBMCs, obtained after 12 months of ibrutinib treatment. This TCR was recovered from a human donor with chronic lymphocytic leukemia. Here the CDR3 DNA reads TGCGCCAGCAGCTTGAAATCGAACGTCCTAAATTCACCCCTCCACTTT. This encodes CASSLKSNVLNSPLHF.